These 21 T cell receptor beta chains share one sample of origin, sequenced in a study of regulatory T cells in long-lasting Graves disease. The sample's time point: newly diagnosed GD, antithyroid drugs for less than 3 months. PBMC-derived RNA was used for the TCR library. The authors built TCR beta libraries using iRepertoire HTBI primers and Arm-PCR of CDR3 regions. TCRdb redid the calling of the multiplex PCR reads with MiXCR, one entry per CDR3 protein. The table lists 350,000 to 450,000 distinct CDR3 sequences, about 15% of them singletons. The sample also formed part of further work on T cells in Graves' hyperthyroidism and ophthalmopathy.

This material consisted of peripheral blood mononuclear cells (PBMCs), taken at new diagnosis, from a patient treated with antithyroid drugs. The receptors shown here come from a woman aged 40 to 49 with Graves disease.

This rearrangement joins TRBV2 to TRBJ2-5; the match to TRBD2 covers 14 bases. The V segment lost 10 bases and the J segment 4 bases; nucleotides outside the gene matches: 20. The germline V gene encodes CDR1 SNHLY and CDR2 FYNNEI. This CDR3 is 19 amino acids long. The CDR3 nucleotides read TGTGCCAACAAGGGGGGTGTGACTAGCGGGAGGGCAGAGGGAGAGACCCAGTACTTC. This translates into CANKGGVTSGRAEGETQYF.

This clonotype showed up many times. The rearrangement uses TRBV2 and TRBJ2-1; D possibly corresponds to TRBD1 (6 bases). CDR1 and CDR2 (germline): SNHLY, FYNNEI. The CDR3 loop spans 14 amino acids. The V end was cut by 5 bases, the J end by 4 bases, with 12 bases between. The CDR3 loop reads CASSTGFLYNEQFF. CDR3 in DNA: TGTGCCAGCAGTACAGGGTTTCTTTACAATGAGCAGTTCTTC. Supplemented by reference TRBV2 and TRBJ2-1, the full variable domain reads EPEVTQTPSHQVTQMGQEVILRCVPISNHLYFYWYRQILGQKVEFLVSFYNNEISEKSEIFDDQFSVERPDGSNFTLKIRSTKLEDSAMYFCASSTGFLYNEQFFGPGTRLTVL.

This clonotype was counted many times. The chain combines TRBV3-1 with TRBJ2-5; D remains unclear. From germline, CDR1 is LGHDT and CDR2 YNNKEL (reference sequence). This CDR3 region has 15 residues. Trimming stripped 0 bases from V and 2 bases from J, with 10 bases between. This CDR3 reads CASSQEPSSQETQYF. The CDR3 DNA reads TGTGCCAGCAGCCAAGAGCCGAGCTCACAAGAGACCCAGTACTTC.

The gene calls are TRBV28 and TRBJ2-7, with D perhaps being TRBD1 or TRBD2 (5 bases each). CDR1 is MDHEN, CDR2 SYDVKM, per germline. V was clipped by 6 bases and J by 6 bases, with 21 bases between them. This CDR3 is built from 15 residues. CDR3 residues: CASRYPGTSRGEQYF. Written as DNA, the CDR3 is TGTGCCAGCAGATACCCTGGGACGTCCCGGGGCGAGCAGTACTTC.

The sample holds a few counts of this clonotype. V is TRBV10-3 and J is TRBJ2-3; no definite D call. This CDR3 spans 13 amino acids. Germline V CDR1 and CDR2: ENHRY, SYGVKD. Trimming cost V 8 bases and J 1 base, with 10 bases left between them. Here the CDR3 reads CAIGTRGTDTQYF. Written as DNA, the CDR3 is TGTGCCATCGGTACGAGAGGCACAGATACGCAGTATTTT.

The sample holds many counts of this clonotype. The genes are TRBV11-2 and TRBJ2-1, with a weak D call TRBD2 (6 bases). The CDR3 is 19 residues long. CDR1 SGHAT and CDR2 FQNNGV come from the germline V gene. V was pared by 0 bases and J by 2 bases, with 20 bases between. CDR3 sequence reads: CASSLDGGSAISTYNEQFF. As DNA, the CDR3 is TGTGCCAGCAGCTTAGATGGGGGGAGTGCCATTTCAACCTACAATGAGCAGTTCTTC.

This clonotype was detected many times. The rearrangement links TRBV29-1 to TRBJ2-5; D gene unclear. CDR1 and CDR2 from the germline V gene are SQVTM and ANQGSEA. V was cut by 0 bases and J by 3 bases, with 11 bases left in between. The CDR3 has 14 residues. In DNA form, the CDR3 reads TGCAGCGTTGAAGATCCGGACCATAAAGAGACCCAGTACTTC. It encodes CSVEDPDHKETQYF.

This clonotype occurred many times. The chain combines TRBV7-2 with TRBJ2-7; 7 bases line up with TRBD1. The V segment lost 7 bases and the J segment 4 bases; nucleotides outside the gene matches: 1. CDR1 SGHTA and CDR2 FQGNSA come from the germline V gene. The CDR3 spans 11 residues. CDR3 sequence reads: CASTGGYEQYF. In nucleotides, the CDR3 is TGTGCCAGCACAGGGGGATACGAGCAGTACTTC.

In its sample, this clonotype was seen a few times. The CDR3: CASSPLPNTLAKNIQYF. The CDR3 bases are TGTGCCAGCAGCCCCCTCCCCAACACCTTAGCCAAAAACATTCAGTACTTC. This sequence joins TRBV7-8 and TRBJ2-4; D is undetermined. Deletions cut 5 bases from V and 0 bases from J, with 17 bases between. The CDR3 runs 17 residues. Germline V lookup: CDR1 SGHVS, CDR2 FQNEAQ.

At least ten counts were recorded for this clonotype. The rearrangement joins TRBV24-1 to TRBJ2-5; D not resolved. The CDR3 runs 14 residues. Trimming shortened V by 0 bases and J by 5 bases, and 9 bases separated the two germline ends. Looked up from germline, CDR1 is KGHDR and CDR2 is SFDVKD. The DNA of the CDR3 is TGTGCCACCAGTGATTTGCAAGGACCGGAGACCCAGTACTTC. Translating gives CATSDLQGPETQYF.

In this sample, this clonotype turned up many times. The chain is built from TRBV2 and TRBJ2-1; 14 bases map to TRBD2. This CDR3 contains 15 residues. Trimming took 3 bases from V and 7 from J; bases not matched to a gene: 2. CDR1 and CDR2 from the germline V gene are SNHLY and FYNNEI. The CDR3 is CASSEGLAGVNEQFF. In nucleotides, the CDR3 is TGTGCCAGCAGTGAGGGACTAGCGGGAGTAAATGAGCAGTTCTTC.

This clonotype appeared many times. The chain joins TRBV6-1 to TRBJ2-1; TRBD2 is a possible D gene (5 bases). Looked up from germline, CDR1 is MNHNS and CDR2 is SASEGT. V lost 10 bases and J 0 bases, leaving 16 bases between the germline ends. CDR3 length equals 15 residues. The CDR3 loop reads CAINTGGSSYNEQFF. The DNA of the CDR3 is TGTGCCATCAACACCGGTGGGAGCTCCTACAATGAGCAGTTCTTC.

In regard to this clonotype: Lacking the conserved final phenylalanine or tryptophan, this CDR3 likely reflects a read error. This chain links TRBV28 with TRBJ2-7, with 8 bases matching TRBD1. Germline V CDR1 and CDR2: MDHEN, SYDVKM. The length of the CDR3 is 14 residues. Unmatched junction bases numbered 3, after V lost 4 bases and J lost 1 base. CDR3 nucleotides: TGTGCCAGCAGTTCCCGGACAGGGTCCTACGAGCAGTACTCC. This encodes CASSSRTGSYEQYS.

This clonotype was seen at least ten times. This rearrangement joins TRBV2 to TRBJ2-2; 11 bases are shared with TRBD2. The germline gives CDR1 SNHLY, CDR2 FYNNEI. With V trimmed by 6 bases and J by 4 bases, 10 bases remained unmatched. The CDR3 sequence is 17 residues long. The CDR3 protein is CASSLTSGSYSTGELFF. The CDR3 region has the DNA TGTGCCAGCAGCCTTACTAGCGGGAGTTATAGCACCGGGGAGCTGTTTTTT.

Concerning this clonotype: A much larger clone lies a single base off, so this may be a read error. CDR3 sequence: CASAEGVKAEAFF. DNA for the CDR3: TGTGCCAGTGCCGAGGGGGTGAAGGCTGAAGCTTTCTTT. The rearrangement joins TRBV2 to TRBJ1-1; possible D gene TRBD1, 6 bases. Trimming took off 9 bases at V and 6 bases at J, with 17 bases between the two ends. CDR1 is SNHLY and CDR2 is FYNNEI in the germline V gene. The CDR3 is made up of 13 amino acids.

Ten or more counts support this clonotype. This chain links TRBV14 with TRBJ1-1, with no clear D. There are 16 residues in the CDR3. The V end was cut by 2 bases, the J end by 1 base, with 14 bases between. Germline V CDR1 and CDR2: SGHDN, FVKESK. Here the CDR3 reads CASSQPKGVGNTEAFF. CDR3 DNA: TGTGCCAGCAGCCAACCGAAGGGTGTAGGGAACACTGAAGCTTTCTTT.

This clonotype was seen ten or more times. The V and J genes are TRBV27 and TRBJ1-1; 7 bases agree with TRBD1. The J segment lost 5 bases and the V segment lost 4 bases, leaving 4 bases of the junction unmatched. This CDR3 region has 13 residues. Germline assignment: CDR1 MNHEY and CDR2 SMNVEV (reference sequence). The CDR3 region has the DNA TGTGCCAGCAGTTCGGCGACAGGGACTGAAGCTTTCTTT. Its translation is CASSSATGTEAFF.

This clonotype was seen ten or more times. V is TRBV7-2 and J is TRBJ2-5; TRBD1 is a possible D gene (6 bases). Per the germline V gene, CDR1 is SGHTA and CDR2 is FQGNSA. Trimming left V 6 bases short and J 2 bases short, with 13 bases between. CDR3 length: 14 residues. In nucleotides, the CDR3 is TGTGCCAGCAGACCCAGGGGCGGACAAGAGACCCAGTACTTC. Protein: CASRPRGGQETQYF. The full variable domain, completed using reference TRBV7-2 and TRBJ2-5, is GAGVSQSPSNKVTEKGKDVELRCDPISGHTALYWYRQSLGQGLEFLIYFQGNSAPDKSGLPSDRFSAERTGGSVSTLTIQRTQQEDSAVYLCASRPRGGQETQYFGPGTRLLVL.

This clonotype was seen a few times. CDR3 nucleotide sequence: TGTGCCAGCAGTTTAAACGGGAGAGTTTACGAGCAGTACTTC. Translating gives CASSLNGRVYEQYF. The rearrangement links TRBV27 to TRBJ2-7; maybe TRBD2 (6 bases). The V end lost 2 bases, the J end lost 4 bases, and 12 bases lay between the germline ends. CDR1 is MNHEY, CDR2 SMNVEV, per germline (reference sequence). CDR3 length: 14 amino acids.

A few counts support this clonotype. CDR3 in DNA: TGTGCCAGCAGCCAAGCTGCGGGGGGGTACGAGCAGTACTTC. Its translation: CASSQAAGGYEQYF. V and J are TRBV3-1 and TRBJ2-7; 9 positions match TRBD2. CDR3 length: 14 amino acids. Germline V gene lookup returns CDR1 LGHDT and CDR2 YNNKEL (reference sequence). V lost 1 base to trimming and J lost 4 bases; unmatched junction nucleotides: 2.

This clonotype was seen many times. The chain uses TRBV27 and TRBJ1-2; 8 bases agree with TRBD1. In germline, CDR1 is MNHEY, CDR2 SMNVEV (reference sequence). V shed 5 bases and J 2 bases; nucleotides not matched to a gene: 1. This CDR3 is built from 13 residues. CDR3 amino acids: CASSGTGNYGYTF. CDR3 DNA sequence: TGTGCCAGCAGTGGGACAGGCAACTATGGCTACACCTTC.